This TCR beta chain is from a study of PD-1 blockade in mismatch repair-deficient tumors. Study context: Enrolled 2013-2016, patients had progressing, pretreated mismatch repair-deficient cancers of about a dozen types.

A word on this clone: The antigen remains undetermined.

Profiled with immunoSEQ multiplex PCR; TCRdb holds only in-frame clones, not every one. The repertoire holds approximately 79,000 clones, with approximately 81% as singletons. This CDR3 contains 14 residues. The germline gives CDR1 GTSNPN, CDR2 SVGIG (reference sequence). Trimming at V came to 5 bases and at J to 0 bases, leaving 5 bases not matched to a gene. Mismatch repair deficiency was confirmed in all patients, by PCR or immunohistochemistry. TCRs were sequenced from a few patients responding to pembrolizumab. Overall study results and limits: Rapid post-treatment expansion, then contraction, generally preceding radiologic response, marked tumor-resident clones.

The TCR was taken from an adult with mismatch repair-deficient cancer. The chain employs TRBV30 and TRBJ2-3; 7 bases align to TRBD1. The material sequenced was peripheral blood, taken 44 weeks after starting pembrolizumab. CDR3 DNA: TGTGCCTGGGGCCAGGGGGACAGCACAGATACGCAGTATTTT. Protein sequence: CAWGQGDSTDTQYF.